The rows below give T cell receptor beta chains drawn from one sample of a study of shared clonotypes between healthy human individuals. Sequenced by immunoSEQ multiplex PCR; TCRdb stores in-frame clones only, minus some. The sample consists of about 700,000 clones, roughly 70% of them appearing once. The sample consisted of memory CD4+ T cells sorted from blood. The receptors here all came from a woman aged 25 to 39 in good health. Each CDR3 is given with its conserved first and last residue.

j_call v_call cdr3_aa
TRBJ2-1 TRBV27 CASSPRVAADNEQFF
TRBJ2-7 TRBV2 CASSEAAGTPYEQYF
TRBJ1-1 TRBV5-1 CASSPGPTGQTEAFF
TRBJ1-5 TRBV7-2 CASSLSRTQQPQHF
TRBJ1-3 TRBV28 CASSFPWTGKSGNTIYF
TRBJ2-2 TRBV28 CASSPGGVNTGELFF
TRBJ2-7 TRBV6-1 CASSPGLSSSYEQYF
TRBJ2-7 TRBV28 CASSPGRLRFYEQYF
TRBJ2-2 TRBV6-5 CASRTGTGELFF
TRBJ2-7 TRBV5-4 CASSLAGDIYEQYF
TRBJ1-6 TRBV2 CASSRTGADWGNSPLHF
TRBJ2-7 TRBV2 CASSPSHPGQGYEQYF
TRBJ1-3 TRBV5-4 CASSPRQGSATIYF
TRBJ1-2 TRBV28 CASSLLGVGAFLYVYTF
TRBJ2-3 TRBV27 CASSATTGLTDTQYF
TRBJ2-7 TRBV4-1 CASSQDVLQLTSYEQYF
TRBJ1-1 TRBV28 CASRPGQNTEAFF
TRBJ2-6 TRBV19 CASSRSAQEYSGANVLTF
TRBJ2-7 TRBV7-2 CASSLETGGARQYF
TRBJ2-5 TRBV15 CATSRDSGRETQYF
TRBJ1-5 TRBV19 CASRRDEGNQPQHF
TRBJ2-7 TRBV7-3 CASSPEEGPYEQYF
TRBJ1-1 TRBV2 CASSEDRMNTEAFF
TRBJ1-1 TRBV19 CASRTTLEGTEAFF
TRBJ1-1 TRBV28 CASITGYAEAFF
TRBJ1-5 TRBV2 CASRGPVGTRNQPQHF
TRBJ2-5 TRBV18 CASSPGLYRYF
TRBJ1-4 TRBV7-9 CASSQGQLVLEKLFF
TRBJ1-2 TRBV20-1 CSASEGGYTF
TRBJ1-2 TRBV4-1 CASSQLLLGQGASYGYTF
TRBJ2-5 TRBV5-4 CASSRDRVVGETQYF
TRBJ2-2 TRBV19 CASVGEYGELFF
TRBJ2-7 TRBV5-1 CASSSRTTSGTSSYEQYF
TRBJ2-1 TRBV7-8 CASSTRQGPSNEQFF
TRBJ2-5 TRBV29-1 CSVVPTGRETQYF
TRBJ1-3 TRBV7-9 CASSSSGRNSGNTIYF
TRBJ2-2 TRBV29-1 CSAGRSTGELFF
TRBJ2-7 TRBV19 CASSHRADEQYF
TRBJ2-2 TRBV19 CASRKRTQTLVGELFF
TRBJ2-7 TRBV7-2 CASSADRGSYEQYF